The T cell receptor (beta chain) described here comes from a study of Ad26.COV2.S vaccination and SARS-CoV-2 variants. Study details: The donor belonged to the COV1001 Ad26.COV2.S trial arm.

The germline V gene has CDR1 SEHNR and CDR2 FQNEAQ (reference sequence). The CDR3 runs to 11 residues. V dropped 5 bases and J dropped 9 bases, with 8 bases sitting between them. TCRdb's copy holds only in-frame clones and misses some; the assay was immunoSEQ multiplex PCR. The sample includes 510,000 or so clones, around 90% of them seen just once. This sample's treatment: roughly 20 received Ad26.COV2.S at low or high dose, single or two shots; several received placebo; per-sample allocation not given. On day 63 after the first injection, vaccine and placebo recipients gave samples. V gene TRBV7-9 combines with J gene TRBJ2-1; D not resolved. The specimen was peripheral blood, collected in a trial of Ad26.COV2.S vaccine versus placebo. This TCR derives from a person between 18 and 65 years old who received the Ad26.COV2.S COVID-19 vaccine or a placebo. Here the CDR3 reads CASSVSIEQFF. CDR3 bases: TGTGCCAGCAGCGTTAGCATTGAGCAGTTCTTC.